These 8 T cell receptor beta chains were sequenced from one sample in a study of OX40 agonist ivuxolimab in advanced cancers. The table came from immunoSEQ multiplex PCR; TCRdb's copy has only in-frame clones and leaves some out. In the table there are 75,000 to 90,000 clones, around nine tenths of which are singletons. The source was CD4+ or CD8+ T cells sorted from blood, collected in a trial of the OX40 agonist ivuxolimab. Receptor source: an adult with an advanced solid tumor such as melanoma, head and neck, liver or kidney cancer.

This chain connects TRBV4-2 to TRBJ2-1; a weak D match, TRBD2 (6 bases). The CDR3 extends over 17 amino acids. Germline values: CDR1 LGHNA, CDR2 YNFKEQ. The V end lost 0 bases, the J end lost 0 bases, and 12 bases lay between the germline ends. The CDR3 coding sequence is TGTGCCAGCAGCCAAGATTATAGCGGCAACTCCTACAATGAGCAGTTCTTC. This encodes CASSQDYSGNSYNEQFF.

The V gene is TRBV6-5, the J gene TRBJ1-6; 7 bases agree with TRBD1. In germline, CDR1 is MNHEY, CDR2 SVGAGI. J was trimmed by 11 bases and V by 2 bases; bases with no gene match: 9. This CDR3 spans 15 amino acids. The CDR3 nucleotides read TGTGCCAGCAGTTACCAGACAGGGACGGGAGCACCCCTCCACTTT. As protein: CASSYQTGTGAPLHF.

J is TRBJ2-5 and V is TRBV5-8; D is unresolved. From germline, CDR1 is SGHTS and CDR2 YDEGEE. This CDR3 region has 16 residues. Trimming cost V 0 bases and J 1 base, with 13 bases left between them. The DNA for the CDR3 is TGTGCCAGCAGCTTGGCCAGTCCGGGCCGCCAAGAGACCCAGTACTTC. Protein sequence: CASSLASPGRQETQYF.

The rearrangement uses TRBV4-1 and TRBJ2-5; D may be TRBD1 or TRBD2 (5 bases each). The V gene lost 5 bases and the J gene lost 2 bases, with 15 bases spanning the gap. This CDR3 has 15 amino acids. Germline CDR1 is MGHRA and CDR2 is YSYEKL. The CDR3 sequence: CASSSPGTAQETQYF. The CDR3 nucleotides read TGCGCCAGCAGCTCACCCGGGACGGCACAAGAGACCCAGTACTTC.

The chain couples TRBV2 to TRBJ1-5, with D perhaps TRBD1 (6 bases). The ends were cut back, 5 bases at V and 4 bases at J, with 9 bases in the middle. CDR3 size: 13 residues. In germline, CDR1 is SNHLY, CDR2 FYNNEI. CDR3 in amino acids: CASSRGGNQPQHF. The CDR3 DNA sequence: TGTGCCAGCAGTAGGGGGGGTAATCAGCCCCAGCATTTT.

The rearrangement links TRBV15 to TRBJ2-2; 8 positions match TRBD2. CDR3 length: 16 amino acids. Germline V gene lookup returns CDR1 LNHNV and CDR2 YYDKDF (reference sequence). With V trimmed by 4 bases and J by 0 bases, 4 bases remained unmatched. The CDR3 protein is CATSISSGPNTGELFF. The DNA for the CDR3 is TGTGCCACCAGCATCTCTAGCGGGCCGAACACCGGGGAGCTGTTTTTT.

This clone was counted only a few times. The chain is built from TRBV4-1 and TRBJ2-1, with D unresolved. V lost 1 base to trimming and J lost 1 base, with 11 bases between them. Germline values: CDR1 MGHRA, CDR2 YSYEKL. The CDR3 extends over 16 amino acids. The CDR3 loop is CASSQVDLVSYNEQFF. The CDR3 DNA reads TGCGCCAGCAGCCAAGTGGACCTGGTTTCCTACAATGAGCAGTTCTTC.

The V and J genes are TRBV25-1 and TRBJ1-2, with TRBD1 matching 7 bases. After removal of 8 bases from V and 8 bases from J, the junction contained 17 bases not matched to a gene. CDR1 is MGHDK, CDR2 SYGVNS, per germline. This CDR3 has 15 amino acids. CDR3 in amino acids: CASVPMGQSKVGYTF. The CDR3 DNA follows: TGTGCCAGCGTCCCTATGGGACAGTCAAAAGTGGGCTACACCTTC.